Sequencing of this T cell receptor (beta chain) was carried out in a study of shared clonotypes between healthy human individuals. Turning to the study itself: Each donor's CD4 naive and CD4 memory cells filled three plates apiece, CD8 naive two, and CD8 memory one. Notes on the study in general: Clonotypes shared by all four sorted-subset donors had higher generation probabilities than non-shared clonotypes.

Over several immunoSEQ plates, each subset's genomic DNA was distributed in even portions. Some clones are missing from TCRdb's copy, which holds only in-frame ones; the method was immunoSEQ multiplex PCR. Of 2 million to 3 million clones listed, 93% are singletons. Germline CDR1 and CDR2: KGHSH and LQKENI. The CDR3 has 13 residues. V lost 6 bases and J lost 6, with 15 bases in between. As for this clone: Its matching antigen is unknown.

The clonotype was recovered from a man between 18 and 35 years old in good health. Some clones in this sample may be carry-over from other donors' samples. Specimen: naive CD4+ T cells from PBMCs. Sample subset: CD45RA+ positively selected. The rearrangement joins TRBV18 to TRBJ2-7; D perhaps matches TRBD1 (5 bases). The CDR3 spells CASSSEAGREQYF. CDR3 DNA: TGTGCCAGCTCCTCTGAAGCAGGGCGCGAGCAGTACTTC.